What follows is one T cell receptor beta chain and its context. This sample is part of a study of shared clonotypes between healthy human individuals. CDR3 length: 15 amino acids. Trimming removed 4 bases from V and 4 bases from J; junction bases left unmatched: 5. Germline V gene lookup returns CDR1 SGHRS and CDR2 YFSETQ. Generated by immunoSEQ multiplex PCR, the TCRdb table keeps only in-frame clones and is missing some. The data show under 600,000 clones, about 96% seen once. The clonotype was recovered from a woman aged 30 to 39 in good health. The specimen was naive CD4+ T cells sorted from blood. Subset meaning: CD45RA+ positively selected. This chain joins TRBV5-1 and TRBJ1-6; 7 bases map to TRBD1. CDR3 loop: CASSLMGQYNSPLHF. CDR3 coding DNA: TGCGCCAGCAGCCTAATGGGACAGTATAATTCACCCCTCCACTTT.